This T cell receptor beta chain was recovered during a study of T cells in localized non-small cell lung cancer. Findings and caveats of the study: Appearances in adjacent lung were noted for a median roughly 50 of the top 100 tumor clones. Sequencing covered just one tumor region, so heterogeneity cannot be ruled out.

With respect to this clone: As yet, its antigen is unknown.

Profiled with immunoSEQ multiplex PCR; TCRdb holds only in-frame clones, not every one. Here the sample spans over 1,500 clones, 37% being singletons. J was trimmed by 4 bases and V by 1 base; bases with no gene match: 5. Germline loops: CDR1 GTSNPN, CDR2 SVGIG (reference sequence). There are 14 residues in the CDR3. The rearrangement links TRBV30 to TRBJ2-3; TRBD2 matches 7 bases. This material consisted of lung tumor tissue, taken before any cancer treatment. The receptor was derived from a female donor aged 60 or older with stage I lung adenocarcinoma. The CDR3 DNA sequence: TGTGCCTGGAGTGGCGGGAGCGCTGCAGATACGCAGTATTTT. It yields the protein CAWSGGSAADTQYF.